A single sample gave rise to the 9 T cell receptor beta chains below, sequenced in a study of T cells in Graves' hyperthyroidism and ophthalmopathy. Researchers amplified the TCR beta CDR3 regions from RNA transcripts. With the HTBI primer set, the TCR CDR3 went through a first round of RT-PCR. TCRdb re-derived calls from the multiplex PCR reads in MiXCR, one entry per CDR3 protein. The sample yields roughly 420,000 distinct CDR3 sequences, around 15% seen once. The sequencing sample was made of blood. These TCRs come from a woman aged 18-35 years with Graves' hyperthyroidism.

This clonotype was seen many times. V and J are TRBV28 and TRBJ1-2, with 9 nucleotides matching TRBD1. With V trimmed by 5 bases and J by 4 bases, 5 bases remained unmatched. Looked up from germline, CDR1 is MDHEN and CDR2 is SYDVKM. The CDR3 is made up of 14 amino acids. CDR3: CASSAAQGAYGYTF. For the CDR3, the DNA is TGTGCCAGCAGTGCGGCACAGGGGGCCTATGGCTACACCTTC.

This clonotype came up many times. The rearrangement joins TRBV7-9 to TRBJ2-1; 12 bases are a match to TRBD2. V lost 3 bases, J lost 7 bases, and 7 bases stayed unmatched. Germline CDR1 SEHNR, CDR2 FQNEAQ (reference sequence). The CDR3 length is 16 residues. Here the CDR3 reads CASSFGPSGRVNEQFF. CDR3 nucleotides: TGTGCCAGCAGCTTTGGTCCTAGCGGGAGGGTGAATGAGCAGTTCTTC.

This rearrangement joins TRBV6-4 to TRBJ2-3, with 7 bases aligning to TRBD2. The CDR3 contains 16 residues. Germline trimming cut 1 base from V and 2 bases from J; bases unmatched to any gene: 6. Germline CDR1 MRHNA, CDR2 SNTAGT. CDR3 nucleotide sequence: TGTGCCAGCAGTGACTACGCGGGAGCCTACACAGATACGCAGTATTTT. Protein sequence: CASSDYAGAYTDTQYF.

This clonotype was seen many times. The genes are TRBV5-6 and TRBJ1-2, with D uncertain. Germline CDR1 and CDR2: SGHDT and YYEEEE. This CDR3 is 13 amino acids long. V was shortened by 0 bases and J by 2 bases, with 5 bases between the two germline ends. The CDR3 nucleotides read TGTGCCAGCAGCTTGGAGGAGAACTATGGCTACACCTTC. Its protein is CASSLEENYGYTF. The whole variable domain, remainder taken from reference TRBV5-6 and TRBJ1-2, is DAGVTQSPTHLIKTRGQQVTLRCSPKSGHDTVSWYQQALGQGPQFIFQYYEEEERQRGNFPDRFSGHQFPNYSSELNVNALLLGDSALYLCASSLEENYGYTFGSGTRLTVV.

This clonotype was detected ten times or more. The genes are TRBV7-2 and TRBJ1-1; D is unclear. The CDR3 sequence is 15 residues long. The V gene's germline CDR1 is SGHTA and CDR2 FQGNSA. V was shortened by 5 bases and J by 1 base, with 14 bases between the two germline ends. The CDR3 DNA is TGTGCCAGCAGCCCGACCGACCCTTGGAACACTGAAGCTTTCTTT. It codes for CASSPTDPWNTEAFF.

The genes are TRBV19 and TRBJ2-1; 14 bases line up with TRBD2. Germline CDR1 is LNHDA and CDR2 is SQIVND (reference sequence). J was trimmed by 3 bases and V by 5 bases; bases with no gene match: 12. This CDR3 contains 19 residues. DNA for the CDR3: TGTGCCAGTAGTCGGGGACTAGCGGGGGTATCGACCCACTACAATGAGCAGTTCTTC. Translation: CASSRGLAGVSTHYNEQFF.

This clonotype showed up many times. The CDR3 nucleotides read TGTGCCAGCAGCTTAGAGTTGGACAGGGCCGGCGGGCAGTACTTC. It encodes CASSLELDRAGGQYF. The chain combines TRBV11-1 with TRBJ2-7, with 8 bases identical to TRBD1. V trimming: 1 base; J trimming: 9 bases; junction bases outside the gene matches: 11. CDR3 size: 15 residues. In germline, CDR1 is SGHAT, CDR2 FQDESV (reference sequence).

This clonotype was recorded many times. This sequence joins TRBV6-6 and TRBJ1-2, with 7 bases matching TRBD1. Germline CDR1 is MNHNY and CDR2 is SVGAGI (reference sequence). V lost 0 bases to trimming and J lost 1 base; unmatched junction nucleotides: 5. The length of the CDR3 is 16 residues. The CDR3 DNA reads TGTGCCAGCAGTTACTCCGATTGGGACAGTAACTATGGCTACACCTTC. It encodes CASSYSDWDSNYGYTF.

There are many counts of this clonotype. The chain recombines TRBV6-1 with TRBJ2-2; TRBD2 is a possible D gene (6 bases). Germline values: CDR1 MNHNS, CDR2 SASEGT. This CDR3 is 16 amino acids long. Trimming took 4 bases from V and 6 from J, leaving 18 bases between them. CDR3 sequence (DNA): TGTGCCAGCAGTGTCGATGCGGGATCTCCGGCCGGGGAGCTGTTTTTT. Protein: CASSVDAGSPAGELFF.